This TCR beta chain was captured in a study of vaccination effects on CD4 cells after COVID-19. Concerning this clone: What it recognizes is unknown.

Assay used: immunoSEQ multiplex PCR; TCRdb lists only in-frame clones, some missing. Of 40,000 to 45,000 clones listed, 70% are singletons. The V gene lost 1 base and the J gene lost 0 bases, with 16 bases spanning the gap. This CDR3 region has 18 residues. Germline CDR1 GTSNPN, CDR2 SVGIG (reference sequence). Expansion of antigen-specific CD4+ T cells with viral peptide pools was carried out by the ViraFEST assay before sequencing. Subsequent to ten to eleven days of culture, CD4+ T cells were isolated. All vaccine recipients tested negative for nucleocapsid antibodies and had never contracted SARS-CoV-2 infection.

The gene calls are TRBV30 and TRBJ2-6, with D possibly being TRBD1 or TRBD2 (5 bases each). This specimen was CD4+ T cells from PBMCs cultured with HCoV-OC43 spike peptides, taken before COVID-19 vaccination. The subset: HCoV-OC43 spike overlapping peptide pool stimulation. The TCR sequence derives from a human donor who received a COVID-19 vaccine. CDR3 in amino acids: CAWSGGTRSHSGANVLTF. The CDR3 bases are TGTGCCTGGAGTGGAGGGACCCGCTCCCACTCTGGGGCCAACGTCCTGACTTTC.